The text below deals with one T cell receptor (beta chain). The antigen it recognizes is unknown. Qualities for individual bases were not recorded, and no much larger clone is one base off. Reads for this sample came from an Illumina HiSeq 1500. Through fastp at Q25 and MiXCR, TCRdb rebuilt clones from the public reads, retaining in-frame beta chains. Each CDR3 protein gets just one entry, which takes the most common genes and DNA from the rows behind it. The sample includes approximately 750,000 distinct CDR3 sequences, with 35% to 45% observed a single time. In total, the top ten clones hold 2.5% to 3% of the sample. The data were obtained in a study of T cell repertoires in cytomegalovirus infection (dated by TCRdb to the late 2010s). At the level of the whole study: Because public TCR beta signatures pointed to carriage of CMV infection together with the matching HLA type, the HLA type of each donor mattered for the analysis. Study-wide findings and limitations: Carriers of CMV infection plus the relevant HLA type were discriminated by the cumulative frequency of public TCR beta family members in the study cohort and in an independent roughly 400-donor cohort. In the ex vivo response, HLA-C-restricted CMV-specific TCR beta clonotypes were dominant, and in two of eight donors the single most frequent clonotype came from this HLA-C-restricted group.

The junction shows trimming of 5 bases on V and 3 bases on J, and the gene matches do not reach 5 bases of it. Spanning cysteine to phenylalanine, the CDR3 consists of 15 amino acids. Here the CDR3 DNA is all that survives: 45 bases in frame from base 1. Reading the germline V gene (reference sequence) gives CDR1 LNHDA and CDR2 SQIVND. The source is a human donor in good health (CMV status not recorded). Some clones in this sample may be carry-over from other donors' samples. Sequencing was done on a sample of PBMCs. The chain is assembled from TRBV19 and TRBJ2-1, and 9 junctional nucleotides match TRBD2. The CDR3 protein: CASSLRSGGYNEQFF. Here is the DNA: TGTGCCAGTAGTTTACGTAGCGGGGGCTACAATGAGCAGTTCTTC.